The 30 T cell receptor beta chains listed next were all sequenced from one sample in a study of blood T cell repertoires in COVID-19. Libraries were prepared by immunoSEQ multiplex PCR; TCRdb keeps only in-frame clonotypes and omits some of them. The top ten clones hold approximately 11% of a sample with around 180,000 clones, approximately 83% of them seen once. Input material: peripheral blood. All receptors come from a human donor with active or convalescent COVID-19. The donor label of this sample is uncertain.

The chain links TRBV7-7 to TRBJ1-5; 10 nucleotides line up with TRBD1. The CDR3 runs to 18 residues. The V gene end was trimmed by 5 bases and the J gene end by 4 bases; junction bases not matched to a gene: 14. Germline CDR1 reads SSHAT; CDR2 reads FNYEAQ (reference sequence). The CDR3 loop is CASSPIRQGAVVNQPQHF. The CDR3 region has the DNA TGTGCCAGCAGCCCCATTCGACAGGGGGCGGTCGTAAATCAGCCCCAGCATTTT.

The gene calls are TRBV5-1 and TRBJ2-7; 12 bases align to TRBD2. This CDR3 is built from 15 residues. The germline V gene encodes CDR1 SGHRS and CDR2 YFSETQ. Unmatched junction bases numbered 8, after V lost 4 bases and J lost 6 bases. CDR3: CASSDLAGGPSEQYF. The CDR3 DNA sequence: TGCGCCAGCAGCGACCTAGCGGGAGGGCCAAGCGAGCAGTACTTC.

The gene calls are TRBV10-2 and TRBJ1-1; 9 positions match TRBD1. The germline CDR1 and CDR2 sequences are WSHSY and SAAADI. J was trimmed by 6 bases and V by 8 bases; bases with no gene match: 7. The CDR3 covers 13 residues. The DNA of the CDR3 is TGCGCCAGCGAGCGGGACAGGGTGGCTGAAGCTTTCTTT. It specifies CASERDRVAEAFF.

This sequence joins TRBV18 and TRBJ2-5; the match to TRBD2 covers 10 bases. Trimming removed 6 bases from V and 5 bases from J; junction bases left unmatched: 9. The CDR3 is 15 residues long. Per germline, CDR1 KGHSH and CDR2 LQKENI. The CDR3 bases are TGTGCCAGCTCCTGGGCTAGCGGGAGACAGGAGACCCAGTACTTC. The encoded protein is CASSWASGRQETQYF.

J is TRBJ2-6 and V is TRBV28, with 9 bases lining up with TRBD1. Losses at the gene ends were 2 bases for V and 2 bases for J; bases not matched to a gene: 4. This CDR3 is 17 amino acids long. The germline V gene encodes CDR1 MDHEN and CDR2 SYDVKM. The CDR3 region has the DNA TGTGCCAGCAGTTTACCACAGGGGGCGACTGGGGCCAACGTCCTGACTTTC. Translation: CASSLPQGATGANVLTF.

The chain is built from TRBV7-2 and TRBJ2-5; 12 nucleotides line up with TRBD2. V trimming: 2 bases; J trimming: 4 bases; junction bases outside the gene matches: 8. The CDR3 is 17 residues long. The germline CDR1 and CDR2 sequences are SGHTA and FQGNSA. The CDR3 here is CASSLSASGGARETQYF. In DNA, the CDR3 is TGTGCCAGCAGCTTATCCGCTAGCGGGGGGGCTCGAGAGACCCAGTACTTC.

The rearrangement links TRBV12-3 or TRBV12-4 to TRBJ1-5, with D unresolved. This CDR3 is 12 amino acids long. Trimming removed 5 bases at V and 4 bases at J, with 6 bases between. The CDR3 here is CASSPKNQPQHF. CDR3 bases: TGTGCCAGCAGTCCTAAAAATCAGCCCCAGCATTTT.

J is TRBJ2-4 and V is TRBV29-1; D may be TRBD2 (5 bases). From germline, CDR1 is SQVTM and CDR2 ANQGSEA. The ends were cut back, 7 bases at V and 5 bases at J, with 12 bases in the middle. The CDR3 runs to 12 residues. The CDR3 DNA follows: TGCAGCGCAACGACGAGGGAAAACATTCAGTACTTC. The encoded protein is CSATTRENIQYF.

The V gene is TRBV4-2, the J gene TRBJ1-1; D is unresolved. V lost 1 base to trimming and J lost 11 bases, with 11 bases between them. The CDR3 loop spans 12 amino acids. The germline gives CDR1 LGHNA, CDR2 YNFKEQ. The CDR3 here is CASSQVSRLAFF. The CDR3 bases are TGTGCCAGCAGCCAAGTTTCTCGGTTGGCTTTCTTT.

V gene TRBV30 combines with J gene TRBJ2-3; no clear D gene. Per the germline V gene, CDR1 is GTSNPN and CDR2 is SVGIG (reference sequence). V lost 1 base and J 9 bases, leaving 11 bases between the germline ends. The CDR3 covers 12 residues. Here the CDR3 reads CAWSGASQTQYF. DNA for the CDR3: TGTGCCTGGAGTGGGGCAAGCCAGACGCAGTATTTT.

This clone appeared a single time. The chain recombines TRBV7-9 with TRBJ2-5, with a weak D call TRBD2 (5 bases). Per the germline V gene, CDR1 is SEHNR and CDR2 is FQNEAQ (reference sequence). The V end was cut by 0 bases, the J end by 0 bases, with 8 bases between. This CDR3 contains 15 residues. CDR3 in amino acids: CASSLASGNQETQYF. Here the CDR3 DNA reads TGTGCCAGCAGCTTAGCCTCGGGAAACCAAGAGACCCAGTACTTC.

The chain couples TRBV4-2 to TRBJ2-5; D ambiguous. Looked up from germline, CDR1 is LGHNA and CDR2 is YNFKEQ. The CDR3 sequence is 16 residues long. The V and J ends lost 0 bases and 4 bases respectively, with 15 bases between them. CDR3 residues: CASSQDVSRMGETQYF. CDR3 sequence (DNA): TGTGCCAGCAGCCAAGATGTATCTAGGATGGGAGAGACCCAGTACTTC.

The CDR3 sequence is CASSLVWDRGAEAFF. CDR3 sequence (DNA): TGTGCCAGCAGCTTGGTTTGGGACAGGGGGGCTGAAGCTTTCTTT. This sequence joins TRBV5-5 and TRBJ1-1, with 11 positions matching TRBD1. CDR1 is SGHKS, CDR2 YYEKEE, per germline (reference sequence). The CDR3 is 15 amino acids. V was clipped by 0 bases and J by 6 bases; unmatched bases: 4.

The CDR3 DNA reads TGTGCCATCAGTGAGTCGGGACTAGCGGGGGAGTATCAAGAGACCCAGTACTTC. It codes for CAISESGLAGEYQETQYF. This chain connects TRBV10-3 to TRBJ2-5; 14 bases agree with TRBD2. The CDR3 has 18 amino acids. With 0 bases clipped from V and 2 bases from J, the junction kept 5 bases outside the gene matches. Germline V gene lookup returns CDR1 ENHRY and CDR2 SYGVKD.

The gene calls are TRBV13 and TRBJ2-5, with D possibly TRBD1 on 5 matching bases. V was pared by 2 bases and J by 4 bases, with 17 bases between. Looked up from germline, CDR1 is PRHDT and CDR2 is FYEKMQ (reference sequence). This CDR3 comprises 16 residues. CDR3 residues: CASSLKGARERETQYF. The DNA for the CDR3 is TGTGCCAGCAGCTTAAAAGGGGCCCGAGAAAGAGAGACCCAGTACTTC.

The chain combines TRBV2 with TRBJ1-1; D might be TRBD1 (5 bases). Germline-derived CDR1 and CDR2 are SNHLY and FYNNEI. The CDR3 spans 17 residues. V was clipped by 7 bases and J by 0 bases, with 21 bases between them. The CDR3 protein is CASIVGRGSDMNTEAFF. The CDR3 nucleotides are TGTGCCAGCATTGTGGGGCGCGGTTCCGACATGAACACTGAAGCTTTCTTT.

This clone was observed once. This chain joins TRBV7-3 and TRBJ2-5, with 8 bases matching TRBD1. The junction had 7 bases not matched to a gene; V was cut back by 3 bases and J by 4 bases. The CDR3 has 15 residues. Germline V gene lookup returns CDR1 SGHTA and CDR2 FQGTGA. CDR3 sequence reads: CASSFTGQVGETQYF. The DNA of the CDR3 is TGTGCCAGCAGCTTCACGGGACAGGTGGGAGAGACCCAGTACTTC.

This sequence joins TRBV14 and TRBJ1-2; 10 nucleotides match TRBD1. The CDR3 runs 13 residues. After removal of 5 bases from V and 7 bases from J, the junction contained 4 bases not matched to a gene. Germline lookup yields CDR1 SGHDN and CDR2 FVKESK. CDR3 nucleotide sequence: TGTGCCAGCAGCTTCCGGGACAGGGGTGGCTACACCTTC. Translating gives CASSFRDRGGYTF. The entire variable domain, with the rest obtained from reference TRBV14 and TRBJ1-2, is as follows: EAGVTQFPSHSVIEKGQTVTLRCDPISGHDNLYWYRRVMGKEIKFLLHFVKESKQDESGMPNNRFLAERTGGTYSTLKVQPAELEDSGVYFCASSFRDRGGYTFGSGTRLTVV.

There are a few counts of this clone. This sequence joins TRBV7-9 and TRBJ1-5; D remains ambiguous. With 5 bases removed from V and 6 bases from J, the gap between germline ends came to 17 bases. This CDR3 is built from 15 residues. Germline CDR1 SEHNR, CDR2 FQNEAQ (reference sequence). CDR3 amino acids: CASSHTYGVGQPQHF. CDR3 DNA sequence: TGTGCCAGCAGCCACACTTACGGGGTTGGTCAGCCCCAGCATTTT.

This clone was detected only a few times. The gene calls are TRBV6-2 or TRBV6-3 and TRBJ2-1; D remains unclear. Looked up from germline, CDR1 is MNHEY and CDR2 is SVGEGT. The V end was cut by 6 bases, the J end by 4 bases, with 10 bases between. The CDR3 spans 13 residues. CDR3 nucleotides: TGTGCCAGCAGCGGTGCGGCTTACAATGAGCAGTTCTTC. It specifies CASSGAAYNEQFF.

The rearrangement links TRBV9 to TRBJ2-1; 11 positions agree with TRBD2. V lost 4 bases to trimming and J lost 10 bases; unmatched junction nucleotides: 10. From germline, CDR1 is SGDLS and CDR2 YYNGEE. The CDR3 extends over 15 amino acids. CDR3 sequence: CASSPLAGGGGEQFF. The DNA of the CDR3 is TGTGCCAGCAGCCCCCTAGCGGGGGGAGGCGGAGAGCAGTTCTTC.

The genes are TRBV18 and TRBJ1-5; TRBD1 might be the D (6 bases). Germline V lookup: CDR1 KGHSH, CDR2 LQKENI. V was clipped by 3 bases and J by 3 bases, with 9 bases between them. The length of the CDR3 is 14 residues. The CDR3 region is CASSPGQINQPQHF. The CDR3, as DNA: TGTGCCAGCTCACCCGGACAGATCAATCAGCCCCAGCATTTT.

There are a few counts of this clone. The rearrangement uses TRBV6-6 and TRBJ1-1; D is undetermined. Per germline, CDR1 MNHNY and CDR2 SVGAGI (reference sequence). CDR3 length equals 13 residues. V was shortened by 5 bases and J by 3 bases, with 10 bases between the two germline ends. CDR3 amino acids: CASSTFEDTEAFF. CDR3 nucleotides: TGTGCCAGCAGTACCTTTGAGGACACTGAAGCTTTCTTT.

This rearrangement joins TRBV6-5 to TRBJ2-7, with a possible D match to TRBD1 (6 bases). Trimming removed 0 bases at V and 3 bases at J, with 9 bases between. The CDR3 is 14 residues long. Germline CDR1 MNHEY, CDR2 SVGAGI. The CDR3 loop is CASSYSQGFYEQYF. CDR3 coding DNA: TGTGCCAGCAGTTACTCACAGGGATTCTACGAGCAGTACTTC.

The chain couples TRBV15 to TRBJ2-7, with D maybe TRBD1 (5 bases). V was clipped by 5 bases and J by 4 bases, with 15 bases between them. The CDR3 loop spans 14 amino acids. Germline lookup yields CDR1 LNHNV and CDR2 YYDKDF (reference sequence). The CDR3 bases are TGTGCCACCAGCCTTTGGGGCAATATTTACGAGCAGTACTTC. It yields the protein CATSLWGNIYEQYF.

The chain is built from TRBV5-1 and TRBJ2-1; 13 bases line up with TRBD2. CDR1 and CDR2 from the germline V gene are SGHRS and YFSETQ. With 8 bases clipped from V and 7 bases from J, the junction kept 6 bases outside the gene matches. This CDR3 has 14 amino acids. The CDR3 nucleotides are TGCGCCAGTCAACTAGCGGGAGGGCATAATGAGCAGTTCTTC. Its protein product is CASQLAGGHNEQFF.

This chain uses TRBV20-1 with TRBJ1-4, with TRBD1 identical over 8 bases. J lost 11 bases, V lost 6 bases, and 5 bases had no gene match. Germline V gene sequence: CDR1 DFQATT, CDR2 SNEGSKA (reference sequence). The CDR3 consists of 11 residues. Here the CDR3 reads CSASDRGKLFF. The CDR3 DNA is TGCAGTGCCTCTGACAGGGGTAAACTGTTTTTT.

The chain combines TRBV7-3 with TRBJ1-3; D remains unclear. The CDR3 covers 18 residues. Trimming stripped 1 base from V and 1 base from J, with 17 bases between. Per the germline V gene, CDR1 is SGHTA and CDR2 is FQGTGA. CDR3 nucleotide sequence: TGTGCCAGCAGCTTAAATCCCACAAAATCAGGTTCTGGAAACACCATATATTTT. Translating gives CASSLNPTKSGSGNTIYF.

DNA of the CDR3: TGTGCCAGCAGTGAAGCGAGGGGGGGCGAAGGAAAACTGTTTTTT. Its translation: CASSEARGGEGKLFF. The V and J genes are TRBV2 and TRBJ1-4, with TRBD1 as a possible D gene (6 bases). Per germline, CDR1 SNHLY and CDR2 FYNNEI. The CDR3 contains 15 residues. Trimming took 0 bases from V and 10 from J, leaving 15 bases between them.

The gene calls are TRBV27 and TRBJ1-2; possible D gene TRBD1, 5 bases. V was cut by 0 bases and J by 4 bases, with 9 bases left in between. CDR1 and CDR2 from the germline V gene are MNHEY and SMNVEV (reference sequence). The CDR3 is made up of 14 amino acids. CDR3 in DNA: TGTGCCAGCAGTTTATCCACAGGCTTCTATGGCTACACCTTC. Amino acids: CASSLSTGFYGYTF.